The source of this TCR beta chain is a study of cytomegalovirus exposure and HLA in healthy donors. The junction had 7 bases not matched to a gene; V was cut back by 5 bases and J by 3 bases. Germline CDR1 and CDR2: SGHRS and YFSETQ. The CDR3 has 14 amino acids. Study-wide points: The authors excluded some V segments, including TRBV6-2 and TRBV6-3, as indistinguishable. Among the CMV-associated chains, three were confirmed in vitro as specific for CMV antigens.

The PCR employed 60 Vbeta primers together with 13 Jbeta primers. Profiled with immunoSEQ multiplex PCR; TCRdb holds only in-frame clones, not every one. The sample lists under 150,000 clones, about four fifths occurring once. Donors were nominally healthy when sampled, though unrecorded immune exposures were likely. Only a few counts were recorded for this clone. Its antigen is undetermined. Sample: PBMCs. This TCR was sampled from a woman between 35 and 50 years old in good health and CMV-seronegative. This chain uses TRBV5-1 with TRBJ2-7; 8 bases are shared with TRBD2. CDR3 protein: CASRVTSGDYEQYF. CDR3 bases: TGCGCCAGCAGGGTAACTAGCGGTGACTACGAGCAGTACTTC.